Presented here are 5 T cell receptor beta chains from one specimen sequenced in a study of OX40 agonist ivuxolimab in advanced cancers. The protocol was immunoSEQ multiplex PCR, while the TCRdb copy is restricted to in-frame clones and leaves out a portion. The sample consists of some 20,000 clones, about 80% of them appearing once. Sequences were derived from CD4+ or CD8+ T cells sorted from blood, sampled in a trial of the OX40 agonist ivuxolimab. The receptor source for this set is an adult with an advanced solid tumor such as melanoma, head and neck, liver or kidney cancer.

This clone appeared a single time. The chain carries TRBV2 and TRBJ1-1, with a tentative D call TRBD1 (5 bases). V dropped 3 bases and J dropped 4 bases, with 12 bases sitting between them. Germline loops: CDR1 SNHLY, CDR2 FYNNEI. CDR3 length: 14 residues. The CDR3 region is CASSDWGVGTEAFF. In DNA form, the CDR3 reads TGTGCCAGCAGTGATTGGGGGGTGGGCACTGAAGCTTTCTTT. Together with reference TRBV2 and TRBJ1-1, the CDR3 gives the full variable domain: EPEVTQTPSHQVTQMGQEVILRCVPISNHLYFYWYRQILGQKVEFLVSFYNNEISEKSEIFDDQFSVERPDGSNFTLKIRSTKLEDSAMYFCASSDWGVGTEAFFGQGTRLTVV.

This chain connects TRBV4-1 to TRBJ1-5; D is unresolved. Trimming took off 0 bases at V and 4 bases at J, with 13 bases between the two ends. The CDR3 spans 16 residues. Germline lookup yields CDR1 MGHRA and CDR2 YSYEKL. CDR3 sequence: CASSQENSAENQPQHF. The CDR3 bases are TGCGCCAGCAGCCAAGAAAACTCCGCCGAGAATCAGCCCCAGCATTTT.

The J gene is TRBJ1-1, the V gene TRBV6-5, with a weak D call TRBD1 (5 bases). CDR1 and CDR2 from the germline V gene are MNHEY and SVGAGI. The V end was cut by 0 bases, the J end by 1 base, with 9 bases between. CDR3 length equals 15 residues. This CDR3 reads CASSYSRGGNTEAFF. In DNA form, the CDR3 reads TGTGCCAGCAGTTACTCGCGGGGCGGGAACACTGAAGCTTTCTTT.

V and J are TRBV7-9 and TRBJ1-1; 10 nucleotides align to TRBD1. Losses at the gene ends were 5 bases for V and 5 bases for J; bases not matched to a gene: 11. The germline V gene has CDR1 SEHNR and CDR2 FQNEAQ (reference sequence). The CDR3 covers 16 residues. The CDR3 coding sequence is TGTGCCAGCAGCCCAGCCGGGACAGGGGAATATACTGAAGCTTTCTTT. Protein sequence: CASSPAGTGEYTEAFF.

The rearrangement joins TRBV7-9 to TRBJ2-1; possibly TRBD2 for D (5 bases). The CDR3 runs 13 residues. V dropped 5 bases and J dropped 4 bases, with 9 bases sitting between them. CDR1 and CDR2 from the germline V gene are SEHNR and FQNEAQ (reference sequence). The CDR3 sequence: CASSHGLYNEQFF. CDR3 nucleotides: TGTGCCAGCAGCCACGGACTTTACAATGAGCAGTTCTTC.